This T cell receptor beta chain was observed in a study of CD8 T cells in ankylosing spondylitis. Points on this clonotype: Its antigen is as yet unknown.

Molecular-barcoded quantitative 5'-RACE produced these TCR beta libraries. A single record per CDR3 protein comes from TCRdb applying MiXCR to the 5' RACE reads. The sample shows around 430,000 distinct CDR3 sequences, approximately 17% of them seen only once. General study findings and limits: With a CD8+ phenotype, disease-linked clones were relatively rare in peripheral blood. Among TCR beta sequences, a motif of under ten highly homologous variants appeared characteristic of ankylosing spondylitis blood.

Trimming took off 2 bases at V and 2 bases at J, with 10 bases between the two ends. Germline CDR1 MDHEN, CDR2 SYDVKM. The CDR3 consists of 15 residues. V usage is TRBV28 and J usage is TRBJ2-1; D not resolved. Material for sequencing was blood, either unsorted or a sorted T cell fraction (not recorded which). The clonotype was recovered from a male donor with ankylosing spondylitis. This chain's CDR3 is CASSLKWAAYNEQFF. For the CDR3, the DNA is TGTGCCAGCAGTTTAAAGTGGGCAGCCTACAATGAGCAGTTCTTC. The full variable domain, with the rest looked up from reference TRBV28 and TRBJ2-1, is DVKVTQSSRYLVKRTGEKVFLECVQDMDHENMFWYRQDPGLGLRLIYFSYDVKMKEKGDIPEGYSVSREKKERFSLILESASTNQTSMYLCASSLKWAAYNEQFFGPGTRLTVL.